One sample yielded the 26 T cell receptor beta chains listed below, sequenced in a study of cytotoxic CD8 clonotypes in ibrutinib-treated CLL. Generated by immunoSEQ multiplex PCR, the TCRdb table keeps only in-frame clones and is missing some. The data contain 150,000 or so clones, approximately 90% of them singletons. Sequences were derived from PBMCs, sampled at disease progression, from a patient treated with ibrutinib. The receptors derive from a human donor with chronic lymphocytic leukemia.

Comment on this clone: Within the sample, other DNA sequences also encode this same CDR3. The gene calls are TRBV11-2 and TRBJ2-3; D is possibly TRBD1 (5 bases). Germline CDR1 SGHAT, CDR2 FQNNGV. CDR3 length: 14 amino acids. The V gene lost 2 bases and the J gene lost 3 bases, with 9 bases spanning the gap. CDR3 DNA sequence: TGTGCCAGCAGCTTAAGGCAGGGTACAGATACGCAGTATTTT. Amino acids: CASSLRQGTDTQYF.

The V gene is TRBV9, the J gene TRBJ2-7; 9 bases map to TRBD2. The CDR3 spans 16 residues. The V segment lost 4 bases and the J segment 3 bases; nucleotides outside the gene matches: 11. Germline CDR1 is SGDLS and CDR2 is YYNGEE. The CDR3 here is CASSPSGAGGVYEQYF. For the CDR3, the DNA is TGTGCCAGCAGCCCTTCGGGAGCGGGAGGCGTCTACGAGCAGTACTTC.

The chain carries TRBV19 and TRBJ1-4, with D possibly TRBD1 on 5 matching bases. Looked up from germline, CDR1 is LNHDA and CDR2 is SQIVND (reference sequence). Trimming pared 0 bases from V and 7 bases from J, leaving 15 bases between. The CDR3 has 16 amino acids. For the CDR3, the DNA is TGTGCCAGTAGTATAGACCGCGGGGGGAGCGGTGAAAAACTGTTTTTT. Residues: CASSIDRGGSGEKLFF.

The chain recombines TRBV19 with TRBJ1-5; D possibly corresponds to TRBD1 (6 bases). The CDR3 length is 15 residues. Trimming took 3 bases from V and 7 from J, leaving 16 bases between them. Germline V gives CDR1 LNHDA, CDR2 SQIVND (reference sequence). The CDR3 is CASSISGDVGQPQHF. The CDR3 DNA is TGTGCCAGTAGTATTTCAGGGGATGTTGGCCAGCCCCAGCATTTT.

A few counts support this clone. CDR3 in DNA: TGTGCCAGCAGCTACCACGATCAGCCCCAGCATTTT. Its protein is CASSYHDQPQHF. This chain connects TRBV7-2 to TRBJ1-5; D remains ambiguous. The CDR3 covers 12 residues. V was cut by 4 bases and J by 5 bases, with 6 bases left in between. The germline V gene has CDR1 SGHTA and CDR2 FQGNSA.

The chain links TRBV10-2 to TRBJ1-4; unclear D gene. Germline V gene lookup returns CDR1 WSHSY and CDR2 SAAADI. The V gene lost 2 bases and the J gene lost 0 bases, with 10 bases spanning the gap. The CDR3 covers 16 residues. CDR3 nucleotide sequence: TGCGCCAGCAGTGAGACATACAGTTCAACTAATGAAAAACTGTTTTTT. This sequence encodes CASSETYSSTNEKLFF.

The rearrangement links TRBV27 to TRBJ2-4; possible D gene TRBD2, 6 bases. Deletions cut 8 bases from V and 3 bases from J, with 11 bases between. Germline-derived CDR1 and CDR2 are MNHEY and SMNVEV (reference sequence). CDR3 length equals 13 residues. CDR3 protein: CASRELGKNIQYF. The DNA for the CDR3 is TGTGCCAGCCGGGAGTTGGGCAAAAACATTCAGTACTTC.

The chain combines TRBV11-1 with TRBJ1-2; 7 nucleotides match TRBD1. With V trimmed by 8 bases and J by 8 bases, 11 bases remained unmatched. CDR3 length: 13 residues. Looked up from germline, CDR1 is SGHAT and CDR2 is FQDESV (reference sequence). The CDR3: CASAAGAGGGYTF. The CDR3 DNA follows: TGTGCCAGCGCCGCAGGGGCAGGGGGAGGCTACACCTTC.

The chain has TRBV6-5 and TRBJ2-3, with 9 bases lining up with TRBD2. The CDR3 totals 13 residues. V gave up 8 bases and J gave up 3 bases; unmatched junction bases: 3. Germline CDR1 reads MNHEY; CDR2 reads SVGAGI. The CDR3: CASRLAGTDTQYF. CDR3 sequence (DNA): TGTGCCAGCCGTCTAGCGGGAACAGATACGCAGTATTTT.

This chain links TRBV7-6 with TRBJ1-5; 8 bases map to TRBD1. The germline gives CDR1 SGHVS, CDR2 FNYEAQ. There are 12 residues in the CDR3. Trimming at V came to 4 bases and at J to 9 bases, leaving 2 bases not matched to a gene. CDR3 sequence (DNA): TGTGCCAGCAGCTCCGGACAGGGGCCCCAGCATTTT. Its protein is CASSSGQGPQHF.

This clone has just one count. This chain links TRBV7-8 with TRBJ1-5, with D possibly matching TRBD1 (5 bases). The CDR3 is 15 residues long. The V and J ends lost 2 bases and 1 base respectively, with 9 bases between them. Germline V gene lookup returns CDR1 SGHVS and CDR2 FQNEAQ. The CDR3 sequence is CASSLRRGSNQPQHF. In DNA, the CDR3 is TGTGCCAGCAGCTTAAGACGGGGGAGCAATCAGCCCCAGCATTTT.

V usage is TRBV6-5 and J usage is TRBJ1-2, with D uncertain. The ends were cut back, 5 bases at V and 6 bases at J, with 10 bases in the middle. The CDR3 totals 12 residues. The V gene's germline CDR1 is MNHEY and CDR2 SVGAGI. In nucleotides, the CDR3 is TGTGCCAGCAGTAACACGCGCCATGGCTACACCTTC. Its translation: CASSNTRHGYTF.

This chain joins TRBV6-1 and TRBJ2-1; TRBD1 matches at 8 bases. V lost 8 bases and J lost 8; bases outside the gene matches: 5. Germline V gene sequence: CDR1 MNHNS, CDR2 SASEGT. The CDR3 extends over 12 amino acids. The CDR3: CASGQGGHEQFF. The CDR3 DNA sequence: TGTGCCAGCGGACAGGGCGGCCATGAGCAGTTCTTC.

The J gene is TRBJ1-1, the V gene TRBV7-8, with 7 bases that match TRBD1. Per the germline V gene, CDR1 is SGHVS and CDR2 is FQNEAQ. This CDR3 has 15 amino acids. J gave up 10 bases and V 1 base, and 12 bases lay outside the gene matches. Here the CDR3 DNA reads TGTGCCAGCAGCTTAGTCCAGGGGGTGATTGTAGCAGCTTTCTTT. This encodes CASSLVQGVIVAAFF. Drawing the rest from reference TRBV7-8 and TRBJ1-1, the complete variable domain is GAGVSQSPRYKVAKRGQDVALRCDPISGHVSLFWYQQALGQGPEFLTYFQNEAQLDKSGLPSDRFFAERPEGSVSTLKIQRTQQEDSAVYLCASSLVQGVIVAAFFGQGTRLTVV.

V gene TRBV19 combines with J gene TRBJ2-7, with 7 bases matching TRBD2. With V trimmed by 4 bases and J by 6 bases, 12 bases remained unmatched. Germline V gene lookup returns CDR1 LNHDA and CDR2 SQIVND (reference sequence). The CDR3 consists of 15 residues. The CDR3 DNA reads as TGTGCCAGTAGTACCGGCGCGGGGGACCGGGGCGAGCAGTACTTC. Protein sequence: CASSTGAGDRGEQYF.

V and J are TRBV7-9 and TRBJ2-3; D remains ambiguous. This CDR3 comprises 15 residues. CDR1 and CDR2 from the germline V gene are SEHNR and FQNEAQ (reference sequence). V gave up 1 base and J gave up 2 bases, with 10 bases separating them. CDR3 sequence (DNA): TGTGCCAGCAGCTTAGAGAGGACGACCACAGATACGCAGTATTTT. Amino acid sequence: CASSLERTTTDTQYF.

The chain uses TRBV7-3 and TRBJ1-1; D unclear. V was pared by 3 bases and J by 4 bases, with 6 bases between. CDR1 is SGHTA, CDR2 FQGTGA, per germline. The CDR3 consists of 12 residues. DNA for the CDR3: TGTGCCAGCAGCTTTGACGGCACTGAAGCTTTCTTT. It translates to CASSFDGTEAFF.

The rearrangement links TRBV30 to TRBJ1-3; D ambiguous. CDR1 is GTSNPN and CDR2 is SVGIG in the germline V gene (reference sequence). The ends were cut back, 6 bases at V and 5 bases at J, with 14 bases in the middle. The CDR3 has 13 residues. The CDR3 nucleotides are TGTGCCTGTAAACCAACCTATAGAAACACCATATATTTT. Protein sequence: CACKPTYRNTIYF.

This clone was counted a single time. The CDR3 nucleotides read TGTGCCAGCAGCTTGCGGGGGGAAGCTTACAATGAGCAGTTCTTC. Its protein is CASSLRGEAYNEQFF. V and J are TRBV27 and TRBJ2-1, with 8 positions matching TRBD2. From germline, CDR1 is MNHEY and CDR2 SMNVEV (reference sequence). V lost 6 bases, J lost 4 bases, and 8 bases stayed unmatched. CDR3 length equals 15 residues.

This chain uses TRBV5-6 with TRBJ2-7; either TRBD1 or TRBD2 may supply D (6 bases each). The germline V gene encodes CDR1 SGHDT and CDR2 YYEEEE. The V end was cut by 5 bases, the J end by 4 bases, with 13 bases between. The CDR3 contains 13 residues. The CDR3 sequence is CASRLKGGYEQYF. In DNA, the CDR3 is TGTGCCAGCAGGCTGAAGGGGGGATACGAGCAGTACTTC.

This clone appeared once. The rearrangement joins TRBV27 to TRBJ2-5; 10 bases match TRBD2. J lost 5 bases, V lost 5 bases, and 14 bases had no gene match. The CDR3 totals 17 residues. CDR1 MNHEY and CDR2 SMNVEV come from the germline V gene (reference sequence). CDR3: CASSPMKLAGESETQYF. The CDR3, as DNA: TGTGCCAGCAGTCCCATGAAGCTAGCGGGAGAATCGGAGACCCAGTACTTC.

This sequence joins TRBV9 and TRBJ2-3, with D perhaps TRBD2 (5 bases). The V end was cut by 0 bases, the J end by 5 bases, with 19 bases between. The CDR3 runs 17 residues. In germline, CDR1 is SGDLS, CDR2 YYNGEE. In nucleotides, the CDR3 is TGTGCCAGCAGCGTAGGGGGTTTTCTGGGAGTGGGAGATACGCAGTATTTT. Amino acids: CASSVGGFLGVGDTQYF.

The chain has TRBV14 and TRBJ2-5; TRBD2 is a possible D gene (5 bases). V gave up 5 bases and J gave up 4 bases, with 14 bases separating them. The length of the CDR3 is 14 residues. Per the germline V gene, CDR1 is SGHDN and CDR2 is FVKESK. Here the CDR3 DNA reads TGTGCCAGCAGCTCCACTAGTTTAGCAGAGACCCAGTACTTC. It is translated as CASSSTSLAETQYF.

The chain combines TRBV30 with TRBJ1-6, with a possible D match to TRBD1 (5 bases). Germline lookup yields CDR1 GTSNPN and CDR2 SVGIG (reference sequence). V was shortened by 3 bases and J by 5 bases, with 11 bases between the two germline ends. The CDR3 is made up of 14 amino acids. For the CDR3, the DNA is TGTGCCTGGAGGGAGGGGTACGATAATTCACCCCTCCACTTT. Translated, it gives CAWREGYDNSPLHF.

CDR3 amino acids: CASSFNGQAGNTIYF. The CDR3 nucleotides read TGCGCCAGCAGCTTTAACGGACAGGCTGGAAACACCATATATTTT. This rearrangement joins TRBV5-1 to TRBJ1-3; 7 bases map to TRBD1. The CDR3 contains 15 residues. Germline trimming cut 2 bases from V and 2 bases from J; bases unmatched to any gene: 4. Germline V lookup: CDR1 SGHRS, CDR2 YFSETQ.

The chain is built from TRBV2 and TRBJ1-4; D unresolved. This CDR3 is built from 16 residues. Deletions cut 6 bases from V and 2 bases from J, with 16 bases between. Germline V CDR1 and CDR2: SNHLY, FYNNEI. As DNA, the CDR3 is TGTGCCAGCAGCCAAGAGAGGGCAGTGACTAATGAAAAACTGTTTTTT. Its protein is CASSQERAVTNEKLFF.